By its share, the clone carrying this TCR beta chain is large. Its antigen is not known. Primers for the PCR totalled 60 Vbeta and 13 Jbeta. Sequencing used immunoSEQ multiplex PCR; TCRdb keeps in-frame clones, though not all of them. Among around 180,000 clones listed, 80% were seen once. This specimen comes from a study of cytomegalovirus exposure and HLA in healthy donors. The CDR3 runs to 16 residues. V shed 3 bases, J shed 5 bases, and the junction held 8 bases outside the gene matches. Germline V gene lookup returns CDR1 MGHDK and CDR2 SYGVNS. Broader study findings: Presence/absence analyses took donor sequencing depth as roughly uniform.

The sequenced sample was PBMCs. This TCR was recovered from a young man in good health and CMV-seropositive. The chain joins TRBV25-1 to TRBJ1-1, with 11 bases fitting TRBD1. The CDR3 coding sequence is TGTGCCAGCAGTGACCCACGGGACAGGGGGATGACTGAAGCTTTCTTT. Translation: CASSDPRDRGMTEAFF.